These 8 T cell receptor beta chains share one sample of origin, sequenced in a study of T cell responses to AZD1222 COVID-19 vaccine. Measured with immunoSEQ multiplex PCR; TCRdb has only the in-frame clones, and not every one. The table has roughly 120,000 clones, about 92% seen once. Sequenced material: peripheral blood, taken 28 days after the second AZD1222 dose. These receptors came from an adult who received the AZD1222 COVID-19 vaccine.

The chain employs TRBV27 and TRBJ2-2; TRBD2 matches 8 bases. Germline-derived CDR1 and CDR2 are MNHEY and SMNVEV (reference sequence). The V segment lost 3 bases and the J segment 0 bases; nucleotides outside the gene matches: 6. There are 17 residues in the CDR3. CDR3 protein: CASSLGREDANTGELFF. In DNA form, the CDR3 reads TGTGCCAGCAGTTTGGGGCGGGAGGACGCGAACACCGGGGAGCTGTTTTTT.

This clone was observed once. The rearrangement uses TRBV19 and TRBJ2-2; D is tentatively TRBD1 or TRBD2 (5 bases each). The CDR3 consists of 14 residues. Germline CDR1 LNHDA, CDR2 SQIVND (reference sequence). Between the trimmed V and J ends, which lost 7 bases and 3 bases, there was a span of 12 bases. CDR3 nucleotide sequence: TGTGCCAGTACGCCGAGGGGCGACACCGGGGAGCTGTTTTTT. This codes for CASTPRGDTGELFF.

V and J are TRBV28 and TRBJ1-5, with 11 positions matching TRBD1. CDR3 size: 15 residues. J lost 5 bases, V lost 5 bases, and 5 bases had no gene match. CDR1 is MDHEN, CDR2 SYDVKM, per germline. CDR3 DNA: TGTGCCAGCAGTCCCGGGACAGGGGGGCATCAGCCCCAGCATTTT. The encoded protein is CASSPGTGGHQPQHF.

The V gene is TRBV7-9, the J gene TRBJ1-5; 8 bases fit TRBD1. Trimming cost V 2 bases and J 3 bases; bases outside gene matches: 9. The CDR3 contains 17 residues. Germline CDR1 is SEHNR and CDR2 is FQNEAQ (reference sequence). Written as DNA, the CDR3 is TGTGCCAGCAGCTTAACCTCCGGGACAGGTAACAATCAGCCCCAGCATTTT. Translation: CASSLTSGTGNNQPQHF.

This clone showed up just once. The chain is built from TRBV5-1 and TRBJ2-5; D not certain. This CDR3 has 15 residues. Germline V gene sequence: CDR1 SGHRS, CDR2 YFSETQ. The V end was cut by 0 bases, the J end by 2 bases, with 11 bases between. CDR3 loop: CASSLAVQIQETQYF. The CDR3 region has the DNA TGCGCCAGCAGCTTGGCCGTACAGATTCAAGAGACCCAGTACTTC.

This chain joins TRBV6-6 and TRBJ1-2, with D unclear. The CDR3 has 10 amino acids. Trimming took 5 bases from V and 9 from J, leaving 7 bases between them. From germline, CDR1 is MNHNY and CDR2 SVGAGI (reference sequence). This CDR3 reads CASSMLSYTF. In nucleotides, the CDR3 is TGTGCCAGCAGTATGTTGAGCTACACCTTC.

V and J are TRBV6-4 and TRBJ2-3; unclear D gene. The CDR3 runs 15 residues. Germline V gene sequence: CDR1 MRHNA, CDR2 SNTAGT. V lost 3 bases, J lost 0 bases, and 10 bases lay in between. In DNA form, the CDR3 reads TGTGCCAGCAGTGAAAGTCCCGGAAGCACAGATACGCAGTATTTT. This gives the protein CASSESPGSTDTQYF.

The chain has TRBV6-4 and TRBJ1-5, with 9 positions matching TRBD1. CDR1 is MRHNA, CDR2 SNTAGT, per germline. After removal of 0 bases from V and 0 bases from J, the junction contained 21 bases not matched to a gene. The CDR3 length is 23 residues. CDR3 loop: CASSDSYGTGRLDCYYSNQPQHF. CDR3 in DNA: TGTGCCAGCAGTGACTCTTATGGGACAGGGAGGCTTGATTGCTATTATAGCAATCAGCCCCAGCATTTT.